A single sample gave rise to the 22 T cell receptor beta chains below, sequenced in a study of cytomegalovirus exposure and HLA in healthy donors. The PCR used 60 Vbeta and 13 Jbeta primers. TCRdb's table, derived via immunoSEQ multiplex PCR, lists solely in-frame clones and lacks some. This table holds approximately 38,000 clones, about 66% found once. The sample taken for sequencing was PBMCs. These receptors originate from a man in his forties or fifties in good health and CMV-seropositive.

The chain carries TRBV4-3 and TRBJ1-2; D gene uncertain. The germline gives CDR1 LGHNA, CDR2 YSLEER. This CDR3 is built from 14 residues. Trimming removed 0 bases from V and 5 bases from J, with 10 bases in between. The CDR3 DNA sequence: TGCGCCAGCAGCCAAGATGGGCAGATATATGGCTACACCTTC. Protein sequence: CASSQDGQIYGYTF.

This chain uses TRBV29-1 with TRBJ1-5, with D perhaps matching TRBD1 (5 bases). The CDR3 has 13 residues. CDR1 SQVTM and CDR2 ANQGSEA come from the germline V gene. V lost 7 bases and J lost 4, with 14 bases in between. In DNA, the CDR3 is TGCAGCGCGGCGGGGCAGGAGAATCAGCCCCAGCATTTT. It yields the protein CSAAGQENQPQHF.

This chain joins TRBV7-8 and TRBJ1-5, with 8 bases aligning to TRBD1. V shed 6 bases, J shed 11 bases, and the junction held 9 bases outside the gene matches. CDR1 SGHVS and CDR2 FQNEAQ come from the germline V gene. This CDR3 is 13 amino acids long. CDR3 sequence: CASRGDRGRAQHF. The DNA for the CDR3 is TGTGCCAGCAGGGGTGACAGGGGAAGGGCCCAGCATTTT. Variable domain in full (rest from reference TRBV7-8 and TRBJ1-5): GAGVSQSPRYKVAKRGQDVALRCDPISGHVSLFWYQQALGQGPEFLTYFQNEAQLDKSGLPSDRFFAERPEGSVSTLKIQRTQQEDSAVYLCASRGDRGRAQHFGDGTRLSIL.

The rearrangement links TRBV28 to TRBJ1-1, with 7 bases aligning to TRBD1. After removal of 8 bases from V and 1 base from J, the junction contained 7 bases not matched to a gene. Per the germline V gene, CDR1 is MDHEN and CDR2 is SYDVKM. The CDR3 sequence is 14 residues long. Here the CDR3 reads CASPKGTANTEAFF. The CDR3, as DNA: TGTGCCAGCCCAAAGGGGACAGCGAACACTGAAGCTTTCTTT.

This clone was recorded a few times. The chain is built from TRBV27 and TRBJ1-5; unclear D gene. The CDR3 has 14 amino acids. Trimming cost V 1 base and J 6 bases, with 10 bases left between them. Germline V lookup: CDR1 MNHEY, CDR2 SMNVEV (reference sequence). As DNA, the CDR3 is TGTGCCAGCAGTTTATTGGAGGGAAGTCAGCCCCAGCATTTT. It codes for CASSLLEGSQPQHF.

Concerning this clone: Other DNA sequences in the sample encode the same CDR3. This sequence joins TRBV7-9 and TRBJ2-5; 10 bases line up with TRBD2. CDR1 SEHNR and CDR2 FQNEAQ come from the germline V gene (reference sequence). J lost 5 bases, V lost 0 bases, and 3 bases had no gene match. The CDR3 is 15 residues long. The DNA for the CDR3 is TGTGCCAGCAGCTTAGCTAGCGGGGGGTTGGAGACCCAGTACTTC. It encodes CASSLASGGLETQYF. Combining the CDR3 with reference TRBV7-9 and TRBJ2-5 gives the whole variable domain DTGVSQNPRHKITKRGQNVTFRCDPISEHNRLYWYRQTLGQGPEFLTYFQNEAQLEKSRLLSDRFSAERPKGSFSTLEIQRTEQGDSAMYLCASSLASGGLETQYFGPGTRLLVL.

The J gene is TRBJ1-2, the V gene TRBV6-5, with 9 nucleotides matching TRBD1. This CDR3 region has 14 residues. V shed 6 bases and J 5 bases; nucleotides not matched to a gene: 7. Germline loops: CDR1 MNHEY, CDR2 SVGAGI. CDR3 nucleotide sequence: TGTGCCAGCAGCCGTGGACAGGGGATATATGGCTACACCTTC. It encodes CASSRGQGIYGYTF.

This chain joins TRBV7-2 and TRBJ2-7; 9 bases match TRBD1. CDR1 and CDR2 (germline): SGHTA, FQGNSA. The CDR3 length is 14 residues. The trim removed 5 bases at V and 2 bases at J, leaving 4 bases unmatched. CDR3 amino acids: CASSPQGAAYEQYF. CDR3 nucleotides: TGTGCCAGCAGCCCACAGGGGGCGGCCTACGAGCAGTACTTC.

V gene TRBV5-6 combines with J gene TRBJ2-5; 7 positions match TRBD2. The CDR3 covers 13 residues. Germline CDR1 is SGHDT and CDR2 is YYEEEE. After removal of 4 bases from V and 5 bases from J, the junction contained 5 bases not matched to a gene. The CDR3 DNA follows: TGTGCCAGCAGCCTCGGACTAGTGGAGACCCAGTACTTC. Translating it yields CASSLGLVETQYF.

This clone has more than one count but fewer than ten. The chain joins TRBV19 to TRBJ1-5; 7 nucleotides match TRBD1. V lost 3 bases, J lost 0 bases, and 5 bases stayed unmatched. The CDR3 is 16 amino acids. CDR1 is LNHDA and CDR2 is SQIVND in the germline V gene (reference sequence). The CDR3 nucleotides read TGTGCCAGTAGTATTGGTACAGGGGCTAGCAATCAGCCCCAGCATTTT. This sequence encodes CASSIGTGASNQPQHF.

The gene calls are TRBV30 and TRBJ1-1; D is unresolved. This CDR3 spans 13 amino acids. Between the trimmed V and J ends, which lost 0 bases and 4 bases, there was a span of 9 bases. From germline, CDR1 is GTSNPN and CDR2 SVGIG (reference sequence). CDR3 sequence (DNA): TGTGCCTGGAGTGTCCAACCAGGCACTGAAGCTTTCTTT. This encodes CAWSVQPGTEAFF.

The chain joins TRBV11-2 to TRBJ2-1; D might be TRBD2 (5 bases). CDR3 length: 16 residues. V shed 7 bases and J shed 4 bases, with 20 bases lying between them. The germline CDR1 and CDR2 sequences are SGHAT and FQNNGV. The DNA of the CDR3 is TGTGCCAGCACGTTCTCCGACTATGGGCCTTACAATGAGCAGTTCTTC. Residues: CASTFSDYGPYNEQFF.

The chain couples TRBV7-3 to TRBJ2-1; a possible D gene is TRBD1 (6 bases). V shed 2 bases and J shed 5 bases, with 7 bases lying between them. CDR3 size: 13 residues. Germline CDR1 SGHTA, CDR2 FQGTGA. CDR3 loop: CASSLQGNNEQFF. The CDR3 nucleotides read TGTGCCAGCAGCTTACAGGGGAACAATGAGCAGTTCTTC.

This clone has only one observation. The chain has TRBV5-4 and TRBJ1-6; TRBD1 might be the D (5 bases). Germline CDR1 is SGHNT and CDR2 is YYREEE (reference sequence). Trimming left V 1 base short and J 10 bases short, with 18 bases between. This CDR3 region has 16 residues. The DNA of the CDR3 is TGTGCCAGCAGCTTGTCGGGCGGCGGGGGGTACTCACCCCTCCACTTT. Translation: CASSLSGGGGYSPLHF.

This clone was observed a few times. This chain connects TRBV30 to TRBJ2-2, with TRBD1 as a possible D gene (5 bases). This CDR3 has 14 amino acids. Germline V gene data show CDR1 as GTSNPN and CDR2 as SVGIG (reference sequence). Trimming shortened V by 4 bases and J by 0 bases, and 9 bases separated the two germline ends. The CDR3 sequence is CAWNRPPNTGELFF. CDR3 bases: TGTGCCTGGAACAGGCCCCCGAACACCGGGGAGCTGTTTTTT.

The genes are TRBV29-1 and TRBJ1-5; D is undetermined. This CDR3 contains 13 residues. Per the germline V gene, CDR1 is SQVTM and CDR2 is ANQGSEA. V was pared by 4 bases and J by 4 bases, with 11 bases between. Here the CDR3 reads CSVVAGVNQPQHF. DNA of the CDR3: TGCAGCGTTGTGGCAGGTGTAAATCAGCCCCAGCATTTT.

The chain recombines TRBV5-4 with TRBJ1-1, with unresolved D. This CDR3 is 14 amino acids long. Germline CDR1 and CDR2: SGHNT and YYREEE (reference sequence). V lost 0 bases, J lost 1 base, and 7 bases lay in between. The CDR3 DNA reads TGTGCCAGCAGCTTGGGGGCGGGGAACACTGAAGCTTTCTTT. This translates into CASSLGAGNTEAFF.

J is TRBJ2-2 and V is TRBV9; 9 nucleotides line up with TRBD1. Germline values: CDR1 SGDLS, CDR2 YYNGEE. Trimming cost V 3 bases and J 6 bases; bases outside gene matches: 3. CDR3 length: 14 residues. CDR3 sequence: CASSARQGAGELFF. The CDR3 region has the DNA TGTGCCAGCAGCGCCAGACAGGGGGCCGGGGAGCTGTTTTTT.

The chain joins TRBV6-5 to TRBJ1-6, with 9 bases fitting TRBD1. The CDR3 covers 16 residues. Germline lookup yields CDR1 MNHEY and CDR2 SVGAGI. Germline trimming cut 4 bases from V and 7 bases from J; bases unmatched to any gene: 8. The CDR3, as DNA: TGTGCCAGCAGTTCCCGGGACGGGACAGGGAATTCACCCCTCCACTTT. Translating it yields CASSSRDGTGNSPLHF.

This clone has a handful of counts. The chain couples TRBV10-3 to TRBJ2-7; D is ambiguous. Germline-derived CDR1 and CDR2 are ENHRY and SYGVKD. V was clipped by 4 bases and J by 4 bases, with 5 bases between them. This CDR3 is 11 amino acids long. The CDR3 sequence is CAISVNYEQYF. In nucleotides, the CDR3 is TGTGCCATCAGTGTCAATTACGAGCAGTACTTC.

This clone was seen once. DNA for the CDR3: TGTGCCAGCAGCGCCCTCGGACAGGGCGGGGGCTACACCTTC. Its translation: CASSALGQGGGYTF. The V call is TRBV11-3, the J call TRBJ1-2, with 8 bases aligning to TRBD1. Trimming took 5 bases from V and 8 from J; bases not matched to a gene: 10. The length of the CDR3 is 14 residues. Germline lookup yields CDR1 SGHNT and CDR2 YENEEA.

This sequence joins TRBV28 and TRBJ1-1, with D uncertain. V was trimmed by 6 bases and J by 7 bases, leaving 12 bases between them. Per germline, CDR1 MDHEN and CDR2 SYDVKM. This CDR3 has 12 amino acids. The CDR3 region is CASRSSDREAFF. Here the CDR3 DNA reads TGTGCCAGCAGGTCATCAGATCGTGAAGCTTTCTTT.